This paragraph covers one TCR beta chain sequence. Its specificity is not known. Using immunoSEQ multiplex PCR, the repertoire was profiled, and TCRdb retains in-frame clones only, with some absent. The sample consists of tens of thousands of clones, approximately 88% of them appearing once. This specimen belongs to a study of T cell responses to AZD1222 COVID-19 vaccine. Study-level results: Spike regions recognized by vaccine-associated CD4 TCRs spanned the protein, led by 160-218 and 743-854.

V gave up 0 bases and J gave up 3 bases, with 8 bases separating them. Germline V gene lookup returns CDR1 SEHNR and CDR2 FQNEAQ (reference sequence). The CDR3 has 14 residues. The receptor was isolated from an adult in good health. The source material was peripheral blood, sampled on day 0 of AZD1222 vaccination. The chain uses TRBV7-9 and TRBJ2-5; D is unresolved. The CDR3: CASSLANGEETQYF. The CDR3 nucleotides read TGTGCCAGCAGCTTAGCCAATGGAGAAGAGACCCAGTACTTC.